Listed below are T cell receptor beta chains from one sample, sequenced in a study of control samples from healthy donors and cancer patients. Assay: immunoSEQ multiplex PCR; the TCRdb copy retains only in-frame clones and omits some. The sample has around 75,000 clones, 92% seen once. The sequenced sample was blood. These receptors were taken from a woman in her sixties in good health. The CDR3 runs from the conserved cysteine through the conserved F or W. Fields, in order: J gene, D gene, CDR3 length, clone size, V gene, CDR3 protein, CDR3 DNA. D genes are given only for firm matches. Clone size appears in some rows only: once, few, many, or a class for an expanded clone.

>TRBJ2-5|TRBD1|15|.|TRBV28
CASSLPGTGRFTQYF
TGTGCCAGCAGTTTACCCGGGACAGGTCGTTTTACCCAGTACTTC
>TRBJ1-6|TRBD1|15|.|TRBV5-1
CASSSGQGDNSPLHF
TGCGCCAGCAGCTCTGGACAGGGAGATAATTCACCCCTCCACTTT
>TRBJ2-5|.|14|.|TRBV27
CASSSPGSRETQYF
TGTGCCAGCAGTTCTCCAGGGAGCAGGGAGACCCAGTACTTC
>TRBJ1-2|.|12|.|TRBV27
CAAWGAVPGYTF
TGTGCCGCATGGGGGGCAGTACCTGGCTACACCTTC
>TRBJ1-5|.|9|.|TRBV1
CTSSRSGHF
TGCACCAGCAGCCGCTCGGGGCATTTT
>TRBJ2-7|TRBD2|14|.|TRBV2
CASSEGLADYEQYF
TGTGCCAGCAGTGAAGGACTAGCGGACTACGAGCAGTACTTC
>TRBJ2-1|TRBD2|14|once|TRBV3-1/TRBV3-2
CASSPGLDYNEQFF
TGTGCCAGCAGCCCGGGACTAGACTACAATGAGCAGTTCTTC
>TRBJ2-4|.|18|.|TRBV19
CASSMRGTGLVAKNIQYF
TGTGCCAGTAGTATGAGGGGCACAGGCCTAGTAGCCAAAAACATTCAGTACTTC
>TRBJ1-4|.|15|.|TRBV28
CASSLGGALPEKLFF
TGTGCCAGCAGTTTAGGAGGGGCGTTACCTGAAAAACTGTTTTTT
>TRBJ2-2|TRBD1|15|.|TRBV3-1/TRBV3-2
CASSLRDRGPGELFF
TGTGCCAGCAGCCTCCGGGACAGGGGGCCCGGGGAGCTGTTTTTT
>TRBJ1-3|TRBD1|16|.|TRBV9
CASSVTGTGIGNTIYF
TGTGCCAGCAGCGTGACCGGGACAGGTATTGGAAACACCATATATTTT
>TRBJ1-5|.|13|.|TRBV19
CASGGTSNQPQHF
TGTGCCAGCGGAGGGACATCCAATCAGCCCCAGCATTTT
>TRBJ1-2|TRBD1|14|.|TRBV30
CAWSVGTALQGYTF
TGTGCCTGGAGTGTAGGGACAGCGCTTCAGGGCTACACCTTC
>TRBJ1-2|.|12|.|TRBV28
CASSSGSSGYTF
TGTGCCAGCAGTTCCGGATCGAGTGGCTACACCTTC
>TRBJ1-1|.|14|.|TRBV5-8
CASSPGDRNREAFF
TGTGCCAGCAGCCCAGGCGACAGAAACCGTGAAGCTTTCTTT
>TRBJ2-2|TRBD2|17|.|TRBV9
CASSVGRGRSDTGELFF
TGTGCCAGCAGCGTAGGTCGCGGGAGGTCGGACACCGGGGAGCTGTTTTTT
>TRBJ1-5|TRBD1|13|once|TRBV28
CASNLDREQPQHF
TGTGCCAGCAACCTCGACAGGGAACAGCCCCAGCATTTT
>TRBJ2-1|.|14|.|TRBV6-5
CASRTSLSNNEQFF
TGTGCCAGCAGGACTAGTCTTTCGAACAATGAGCAGTTCTTC
>TRBJ2-7|TRBD2|15|.|TRBV7-2
CASSRDPLAGGGQYF
TGTGCCAGCAGCCGCGACCCCCTAGCGGGCGGTGGGCAGTACTTC
>TRBJ1-1|TRBD1|13|.|TRBV6-5
CASSPRQGMGAFF
TGTGCCAGCAGTCCCCGACAGGGGATGGGGGCTTTCTTT
>TRBJ2-2|TRBD2|15|.|TRBV6-4
CASSAQRGSTGELFF
TGTGCCAGCAGTGCCCAGCGGGGTAGCACCGGGGAGCTGTTTTTT
>TRBJ1-5|.|13|.|TRBV7-8
CASSSYGNQPQHF
TGTGCCAGCAGCTCCTATGGCAATCAGCCCCAGCATTTT
>TRBJ2-7|.|16|.|TRBV28
CASSPARAAASYEQYF
TGTGCCAGCAGTCCCGCCAGGGCGGCTGCCTCCTACGAGCAGTACTTC
>TRBJ2-5|.|11|.|TRBV20-1
CSARLAETQYF
TGCAGTGCTAGACTAGCGGAGACCCAGTACTTC
>TRBJ2-2|TRBD1|16|.|TRBV23-1
CASSLRDSNEHRGAVF
TGCGCCAGCAGCCTTCGGGACAGCAACGAACACCGGGGAGCTGTTTTT
>TRBJ1-2|TRBD1|14|.|TRBV6-4
CASSPEDRSYGYTF
TGTGCCAGCAGTCCCGAGGACAGGAGCTATGGCTACACCTTC
>TRBJ2-1|TRBD2|15|.|TRBV5-1
CASSPGLAGANEQFF
TGCGCCAGCAGCCCGGGACTAGCGGGAGCCAATGAGCAGTTCTTC
>TRBJ2-5|TRBD2|14|.|TRBV2
CASREGLAGETQYF
TGTGCCAGCAGGGAGGGACTAGCGGGTGAGACCCAGTACTTC
>TRBJ2-4|.|15|few|TRBV28
CASSLLQMAKNIQYF
TGTGCCAGCAGTTTATTACAGATGGCCAAAAACATTCAGTACTTC
>TRBJ2-7|.|11|once|TRBV10-3
CASRESYEQYF
TGTGCCTCCAGGGAGTCCTACGAGCAGTACTTC
>TRBJ2-7|.|12|.|TRBV5-1
CASSLYNNEQYF
TGCGCCAGCAGCTTGTATAACAACGAGCAGTACTTC
>TRBJ1-1|.|13|.|TRBV4-1
CASSQDNLYEAFF
TGCGCCAGCAGCCAAGATAATCTGTACGAAGCTTTCTTT
>TRBJ1-1|TRBD1|14|.|TRBV7-9
CASSSTLGQAEAFF
TGTGCCAGCAGCTCTACCCTCGGACAGGCGGAAGCTTTCTTT
>TRBJ2-5|.|13|.|TRBV10-2
CASSAGIRETQYF
TGCGCCAGCAGTGCGGGGATTCGAGAGACCCAGTACTTC
>TRBJ2-3|.|16|.|TRBV28
CASRPGGGERTDTQYF
TGTGCCAGCAGGCCCGGGGGTGGGGAACGCACAGATACGCAGTATTTT